These 24 T cell receptor beta chains were all obtained from the same sample, sequenced in a study of blood T cell repertoires in COVID-19. TCRdb's copy holds only in-frame clones and misses some; the assay was immunoSEQ multiplex PCR. The table records 49,000 or so clones, roughly 87% of them present only once. Sequencing input: peripheral blood. The source is a man aged 45-65 years with active COVID-19.

This clone has a handful of counts. The chain joins TRBV6-5 to TRBJ1-2; 7 positions match TRBD1. Germline V gene sequence: CDR1 MNHEY, CDR2 SVGAGI. Trimming took 8 bases from V and 4 from J; bases not matched to a gene: 13. CDR3 size: 15 residues. The CDR3 spells CASQSGGQGPYGYTF. The CDR3 coding sequence is TGTGCCAGCCAATCAGGGGGTCAGGGGCCCTATGGCTACACCTTC.

The chain employs TRBV11-2 and TRBJ2-7; 11 nucleotides agree with TRBD1. The trim removed 5 bases at V and 7 bases at J, leaving 10 bases unmatched. Germline values: CDR1 SGHAT, CDR2 FQNNGV. The length of the CDR3 is 15 residues. The CDR3 spells CASSHRRDRGGEQYF. The CDR3, as DNA: TGTGCCAGCAGCCACCGGAGGGACAGGGGGGGAGAGCAGTACTTC. The full variable domain, its missing parts supplied by reference TRBV11-2 and TRBJ2-7, is EAGVAQSPRYKIIEKRQSVAFWCNPISGHATLYWYQQILGQGPKLLIQFQNNGVVDDSQLPKDRFSAERLKGVDSTLKIQPAKLEDSAVYLCASSHRRDRGGEQYFGPGTRLTVT.

The chain is built from TRBV6-5 and TRBJ2-5; TRBD2 matches 8 bases. The CDR3 extends over 14 amino acids. CDR1 and CDR2 from the germline V gene are MNHEY and SVGAGI. V lost 6 bases to trimming and J lost 1 base; unmatched junction nucleotides: 4. The CDR3 DNA reads as TGTGCCAGCAGCCGGGGGGGGGCCCAAGAGACCCAGTACTTC. Translated, it gives CASSRGGAQETQYF.

V gene TRBV27 combines with J gene TRBJ2-7, with a weak D call TRBD1 (7 bases). The CDR3 has 13 amino acids. The germline V gene has CDR1 MNHEY and CDR2 SMNVEV (reference sequence). Trimming left V 8 bases short and J 2 bases short, with 13 bases between. The CDR3 region is CASGRGAPYEQYF. The CDR3 coding sequence is TGTGCCAGCGGCAGGGGGGCCCCCTACGAGCAGTACTTC.

The chain joins TRBV27 to TRBJ2-1; possibly TRBD1 for D (6 bases). The CDR3 runs to 14 residues. CDR1 MNHEY and CDR2 SMNVEV come from the germline V gene (reference sequence). V was trimmed by 0 bases and J by 5 bases, leaving 8 bases between them. The CDR3 DNA reads TGTGCCAGCAGTTTATCGAAGGGGGACAATGAGCAGTTCTTC. Protein sequence: CASSLSKGDNEQFF.

This chain connects TRBV10-3 to TRBJ1-1; weak D call: TRBD1 (5 bases). V gave up 8 bases and J gave up 3 bases, with 10 bases separating them. Germline V lookup: CDR1 ENHRY, CDR2 SYGVKD. The CDR3 length is 12 residues. The CDR3 spells CAISDSYTEAFF. DNA for the CDR3: TGTGCCATCTCTGACAGCTACACTGAAGCTTTCTTT.

This clone was recorded only once. The chain recombines TRBV4-1 with TRBJ2-5; possibly TRBD2 for D (5 bases). V lost 0 bases, J lost 1 base, and 9 bases lay in between. From germline, CDR1 is MGHRA and CDR2 YSYEKL. The CDR3 loop spans 15 amino acids. The CDR3 region is CASSQDPGVQETQYF. CDR3 DNA: TGCGCCAGCAGCCAAGACCCCGGGGTCCAAGAGACCCAGTACTTC.

The rearrangement links TRBV7-2 to TRBJ2-2, with a tentative D call TRBD1 (5 bases). This CDR3 is 15 amino acids long. Trimming pared 5 bases from V and 3 bases from J, leaving 13 bases between. Germline V gene sequence: CDR1 SGHTA, CDR2 FQGNSA. The CDR3 spells CASSPIQAYTGELFF. For the CDR3, the DNA is TGTGCCAGCAGCCCTATACAGGCTTACACCGGGGAGCTGTTTTTT.

As DNA, the CDR3 is TGTGCCAGCAGCCTCGGGCGGGGGAGCACAGATACGCAGTATTTT. Translated: CASSLGRGSTDTQYF. J is TRBJ2-3 and V is TRBV21-1; the table's D call, TRBD2, has no DNA check behind it. TRBV21-1 is annotated as a pseudogene. This CDR3 region has 15 residues.

The chain combines TRBV7-9 with TRBJ2-2; D gene uncertain. V was shortened by 8 bases and J by 5 bases, with 12 bases between the two germline ends. The CDR3 sequence is 13 residues long. Germline V gene data show CDR1 as SEHNR and CDR2 as FQNEAQ (reference sequence). The CDR3 DNA follows: TGTGCCAGCGAAGTAGCAAGAACCGGGGAGCTGTTTTTT. Amino acid sequence: CASEVARTGELFF.

V gene TRBV5-1 combines with J gene TRBJ1-2, with unresolved D. Trimming took off 4 bases at V and 0 bases at J, with 10 bases between the two ends. This CDR3 region has 14 residues. Germline-derived CDR1 and CDR2 are SGHRS and YFSETQ. The CDR3 loop is CASSPGGPNYGYTF. CDR3 DNA sequence: TGCGCCAGCAGCCCAGGTGGCCCTAACTATGGCTACACCTTC.

The V call is TRBV19, the J call TRBJ1-5; D is perhaps TRBD1 (5 bases). The V end was cut by 6 bases, the J end by 4 bases, with 13 bases between. The germline V gene has CDR1 LNHDA and CDR2 SQIVND (reference sequence). CDR3 length: 14 amino acids. The CDR3 here is CASSTGRTNQPQHF. CDR3 DNA sequence: TGTGCCAGTAGCACAGGACGGACAAATCAGCCCCAGCATTTT. Looking up the rest from reference TRBV19 and TRBJ1-5 gives the full variable domain: DGGITQSPKYLFRKEGQNVTLSCEQNLNHDAMYWYRQDPGQGLRLIYYSQIVNDFQKGDIAEGYSVSREKKESFPLTVTSAQKNPTAFYLCASSTGRTNQPQHFGDGTRLSIL.

The count of this clone is one. The chain has TRBV10-3 and TRBJ1-4, with D maybe TRBD1 (5 bases). In germline, CDR1 is ENHRY, CDR2 SYGVKD. V lost 10 bases and J 8 bases, leaving 14 bases between the germline ends. This CDR3 has 12 amino acids. For the CDR3, the DNA is TGTGCCACCGAAGGAGGGGACGAAAAACTGTTTTTT. Protein: CATEGGDEKLFF.

This clone was picked up one time. The chain recombines TRBV2 with TRBJ2-1; 9 bases line up with TRBD2. Germline loops: CDR1 SNHLY, CDR2 FYNNEI. After removal of 7 bases from V and 0 bases from J, the junction contained 10 bases not matched to a gene. The CDR3 has 17 residues. This chain's CDR3 is CASMASGNLDSYNEQFF. CDR3 coding DNA: TGTGCCAGCATGGCTAGCGGGAATCTTGACTCCTACAATGAGCAGTTCTTC. Using reference TRBV2 and TRBJ2-1 for the parts outside the CDR3, the full variable domain is EPEVTQTPSHQVTQMGQEVILRCVPISNHLYFYWYRQILGQKVEFLVSFYNNEISEKSEIFDDQFSVERPDGSNFTLKIRSTKLEDSAMYFCASMASGNLDSYNEQFFGPGTRLTVL.

The rearrangement joins TRBV7-9 to TRBJ2-7, with D tentatively TRBD1 (5 bases). Germline assignment: CDR1 SEHNR and CDR2 FQNEAQ (reference sequence). With 4 bases removed from V and 4 bases from J, the gap between germline ends came to 20 bases. This CDR3 is 16 amino acids long. CDR3 region: CASSSTVWTNAYEQYF. In nucleotides, the CDR3 is TGTGCCAGCAGCTCAACGGTCTGGACAAATGCATACGAGCAGTACTTC.

This clone was recorded a few times. The chain joins TRBV7-8 to TRBJ2-1; TRBD2 aligns across 9 bases. The length of the CDR3 is 16 residues. Germline trimming cut 2 bases from V and 6 bases from J; bases unmatched to any gene: 8. Per the germline V gene, CDR1 is SGHVS and CDR2 is FQNEAQ. The CDR3: CASSLRRLAVGNEQFF. CDR3 DNA: TGTGCCAGCAGCTTAAGGAGACTAGCGGTCGGCAATGAGCAGTTCTTC. Drawing the rest from reference TRBV7-8 and TRBJ2-1, the complete variable domain is GAGVSQSPRYKVAKRGQDVALRCDPISGHVSLFWYQQALGQGPEFLTYFQNEAQLDKSGLPSDRFFAERPEGSVSTLKIQRTQQEDSAVYLCASSLRRLAVGNEQFFGPGTRLTVL.

J is TRBJ2-7 and V is TRBV3-1 (or the pseudogene TRBV3-2), with D possibly TRBD1 on 5 matching bases. With 0 bases removed from V and 3 bases from J, the gap between germline ends came to 12 bases. Per the germline V gene, CDR1 is LGHDT and CDR2 is YNNKEL (reference sequence). This CDR3 is 15 amino acids long. CDR3 sequence: CASSQDRTPSYEQYF. DNA for the CDR3: TGTGCCAGCAGCCAAGATCGGACACCGAGCTACGAGCAGTACTTC.

The V call is TRBV7-6, the J call TRBJ2-7; 7 bases fit TRBD2. The CDR3 is 13 amino acids. After removal of 5 bases from V and 7 bases from J, the junction contained 8 bases not matched to a gene. Germline CDR1 SGHVS, CDR2 FNYEAQ. The CDR3 coding sequence is TGTGCCAGCAGCCCCGGGGGGATCCCGGAGCAGTACTTC. This codes for CASSPGGIPEQYF.

This chain connects TRBV6-2 or TRBV6-3 to TRBJ2-1; TRBD2 matches 9 bases. Germline V gene lookup returns CDR1 MNHEY and CDR2 SVGEGT. There are 18 residues in the CDR3. Unmatched junction bases numbered 10, after V lost 4 bases and J lost 0 bases. The CDR3 DNA reads TGTGCCAGCAGTTCTTCTAGCGGGACCCCACGCTCCTACAATGAGCAGTTCTTC. This sequence encodes CASSSSSGTPRSYNEQFF.

This clone was picked up one time. This chain links TRBV9 with TRBJ2-5, with a weak D call TRBD1 (6 bases). Germline V gives CDR1 SGDLS, CDR2 YYNGEE. The CDR3 is 13 residues long. Trimming took 0 bases from V and 5 from J, leaving 8 bases between them. In DNA form, the CDR3 reads TGTGCCAGCAGCGTAGGAAGGGGGGAGACCCAGTACTTC. This gives the protein CASSVGRGETQYF.

Many counts were recorded for this clone. The chain recombines TRBV18 with TRBJ2-7, with a weak D call TRBD1 (6 bases). The CDR3 covers 16 residues. The germline CDR1 and CDR2 sequences are KGHSH and LQKENI. Trimming took off 1 base at V and 2 bases at J, with 15 bases between the two ends. The CDR3 loop is CASSPLTGTTTYEQYF. The CDR3, as DNA: TGTGCCAGCTCACCACTAACCGGGACAACAACCTACGAGCAGTACTTC.

This rearrangement joins TRBV14 to TRBJ1-6; 7 bases align to TRBD1. This CDR3 spans 13 amino acids. V lost 2 bases and J lost 9; bases outside the gene matches: 1. The germline V gene encodes CDR1 SGHDN and CDR2 FVKESK. CDR3 sequence: CASSQYRGSPLHF. CDR3 nucleotide sequence: TGTGCCAGCAGCCAATACAGGGGTTCACCCCTCCACTTT.

The genes are TRBV3-1 (or the pseudogene TRBV3-2) and TRBJ2-5; TRBD2 matches at 12 bases. Germline CDR1 and CDR2: LGHDT and YNNKEL (reference sequence). This CDR3 has 15 amino acids. Unmatched junction bases numbered 1, after V lost 0 bases and J lost 5 bases. Written as DNA, the CDR3 is TGTGCCAGCAGCCAAGATACTAGCGGGAGGGAGACCCAGTACTTC. Protein sequence: CASSQDTSGRETQYF.

The chain joins TRBV18 to TRBJ2-3; D might be TRBD1 (5 bases). Looked up from germline, CDR1 is KGHSH and CDR2 is LQKENI. V lost 3 bases and J lost 0, with 10 bases in between. This CDR3 contains 15 residues. The CDR3 here is CASSPQGSSTDTQYF. The CDR3 nucleotides read TGTGCCAGCTCACCTCAGGGAAGCAGCACAGATACGCAGTATTTT.